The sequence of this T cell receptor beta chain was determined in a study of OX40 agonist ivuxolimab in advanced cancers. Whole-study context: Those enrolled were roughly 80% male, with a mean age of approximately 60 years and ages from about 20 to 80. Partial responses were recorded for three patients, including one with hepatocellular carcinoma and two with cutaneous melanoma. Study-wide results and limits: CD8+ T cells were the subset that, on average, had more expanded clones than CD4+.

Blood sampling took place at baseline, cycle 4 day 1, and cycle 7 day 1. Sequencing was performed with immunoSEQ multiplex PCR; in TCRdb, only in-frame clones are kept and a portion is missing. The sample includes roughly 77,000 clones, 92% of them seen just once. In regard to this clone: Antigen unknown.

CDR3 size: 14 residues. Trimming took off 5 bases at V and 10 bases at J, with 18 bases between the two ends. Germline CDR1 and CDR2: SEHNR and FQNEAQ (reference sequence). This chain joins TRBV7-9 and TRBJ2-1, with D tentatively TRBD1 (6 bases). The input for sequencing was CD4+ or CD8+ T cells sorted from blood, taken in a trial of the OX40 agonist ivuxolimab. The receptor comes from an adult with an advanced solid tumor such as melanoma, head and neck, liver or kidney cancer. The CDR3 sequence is CASSPLQGVGEQFF. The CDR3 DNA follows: TGTGCCAGCAGCCCCCTACAGGGCGTCGGCGAGCAGTTCTTC.